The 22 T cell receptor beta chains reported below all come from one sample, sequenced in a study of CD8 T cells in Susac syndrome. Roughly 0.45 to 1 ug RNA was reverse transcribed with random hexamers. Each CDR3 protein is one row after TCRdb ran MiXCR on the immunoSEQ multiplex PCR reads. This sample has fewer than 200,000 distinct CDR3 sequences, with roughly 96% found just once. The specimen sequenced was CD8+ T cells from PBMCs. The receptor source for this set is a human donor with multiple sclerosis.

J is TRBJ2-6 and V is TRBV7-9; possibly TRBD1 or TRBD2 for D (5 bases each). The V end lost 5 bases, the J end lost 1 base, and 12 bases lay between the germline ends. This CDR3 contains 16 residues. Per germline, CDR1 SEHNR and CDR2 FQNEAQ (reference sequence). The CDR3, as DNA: TGTGCCAGCAGCCCCCCGGGACGGTCTGGGGCCAACGTCCTGACTTTC. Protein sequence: CASSPPGRSGANVLTF.

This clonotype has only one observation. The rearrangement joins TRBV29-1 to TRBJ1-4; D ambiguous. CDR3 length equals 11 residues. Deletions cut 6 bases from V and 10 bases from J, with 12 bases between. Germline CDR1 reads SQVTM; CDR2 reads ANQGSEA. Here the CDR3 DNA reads TGCAGCGTCCTCCTGGGTGGAAAACTGTTTTTT. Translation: CSVLLGGKLFF.

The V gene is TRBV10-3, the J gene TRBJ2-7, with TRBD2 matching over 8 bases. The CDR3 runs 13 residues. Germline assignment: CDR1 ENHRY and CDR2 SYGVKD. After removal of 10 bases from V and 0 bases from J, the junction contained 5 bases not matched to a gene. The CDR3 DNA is TGTGCCACCTTTAGCGGGGACTCCTACGAGCAGTACTTC. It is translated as CATFSGDSYEQYF.

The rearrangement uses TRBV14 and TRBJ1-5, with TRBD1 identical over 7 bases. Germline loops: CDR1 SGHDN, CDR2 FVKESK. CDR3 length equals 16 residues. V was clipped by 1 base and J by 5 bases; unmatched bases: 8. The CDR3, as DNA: TGTGCCAGCAGCCAAGGTGTAGGACAGGTTCATCAGCCCCAGCATTTT. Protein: CASSQGVGQVHQPQHF.

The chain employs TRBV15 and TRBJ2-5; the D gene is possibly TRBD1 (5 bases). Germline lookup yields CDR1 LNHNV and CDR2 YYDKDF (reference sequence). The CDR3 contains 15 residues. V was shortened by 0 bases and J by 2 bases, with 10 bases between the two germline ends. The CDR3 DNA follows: TGTGCCACCAGCAGAGATGGACAAAAGCAAGAGACCCAGTACTTC. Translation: CATSRDGQKQETQYF. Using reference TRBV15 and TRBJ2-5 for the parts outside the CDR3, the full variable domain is DAMVIQNPRYQVTQFGKPVTLSCSQTLNHNVMYWYQQKSSQAPKLLFHYYDKDFNNEADTPDNFQSRRPNTSFCFLDIRSPGLGDTAMYLCATSRDGQKQETQYFGPGTRLLVL.

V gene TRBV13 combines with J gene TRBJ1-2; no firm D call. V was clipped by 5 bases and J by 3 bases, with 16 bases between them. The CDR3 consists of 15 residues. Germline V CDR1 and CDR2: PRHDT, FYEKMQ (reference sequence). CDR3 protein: CASSPLEGADYGYTF. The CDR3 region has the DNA TGTGCCAGCAGCCCCTTGGAGGGTGCTGACTATGGCTACACCTTC.

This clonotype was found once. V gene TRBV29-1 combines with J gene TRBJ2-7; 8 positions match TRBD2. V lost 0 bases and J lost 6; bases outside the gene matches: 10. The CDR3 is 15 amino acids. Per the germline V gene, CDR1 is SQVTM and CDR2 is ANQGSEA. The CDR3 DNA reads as TGCAGCGTTGAAGATCAGGAAGCGGGAGTTGGCGAGCAGTACTTC. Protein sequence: CSVEDQEAGVGEQYF.

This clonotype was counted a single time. CDR3 loop: CASSYRYPYEQYF. The CDR3 DNA reads as TGTGCCAGCAGTTACAGGTACCCCTACGAGCAGTACTTC. V and J are TRBV27 and TRBJ2-7, with D perhaps TRBD1 (5 bases). There are 13 residues in the CDR3. V gave up 4 bases and J gave up 2 bases, with 9 bases separating them. Per germline, CDR1 MNHEY and CDR2 SMNVEV (reference sequence).

The CDR3 DNA reads as TGCAGCGTTGACCTAGCGGGTTCCCAAGAGACCCAGTACTTC. Its protein is CSVDLAGSQETQYF. The chain has TRBV29-1 and TRBJ2-5; TRBD2 aligns across 8 bases. This CDR3 has 14 residues. The germline V gene has CDR1 SQVTM and CDR2 ANQGSEA. V was clipped by 3 bases and J by 1 base; unmatched bases: 4.

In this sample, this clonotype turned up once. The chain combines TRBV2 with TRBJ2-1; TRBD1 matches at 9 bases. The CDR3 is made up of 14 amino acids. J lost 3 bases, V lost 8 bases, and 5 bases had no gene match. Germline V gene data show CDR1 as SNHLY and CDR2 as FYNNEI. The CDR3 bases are TGTGCCAGCGAGCCGGGACAGGGCTACAATGAGCAGTTCTTC. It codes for CASEPGQGYNEQFF.

The CDR3, as DNA: TGTGCTAGTGGTTTGGGGACCTTCGTTCCCCAAGAGACCCAGTACTTC. It encodes CASGLGTFVPQETQYF. This chain uses TRBV12-5 with TRBJ2-5, with D unresolved. With 1 base removed from V and 1 base from J, the gap between germline ends came to 13 bases. The CDR3 has 16 residues. Germline V lookup: CDR1 LGHNT, CDR2 FRNRAP.

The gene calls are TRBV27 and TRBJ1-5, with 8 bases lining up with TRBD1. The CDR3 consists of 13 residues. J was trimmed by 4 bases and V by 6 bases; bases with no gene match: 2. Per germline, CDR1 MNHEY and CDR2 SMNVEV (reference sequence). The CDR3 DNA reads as TGTGCCAGCAGGGACAGGGAAAATCAGCCCCAGCATTTT. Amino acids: CASRDRENQPQHF.

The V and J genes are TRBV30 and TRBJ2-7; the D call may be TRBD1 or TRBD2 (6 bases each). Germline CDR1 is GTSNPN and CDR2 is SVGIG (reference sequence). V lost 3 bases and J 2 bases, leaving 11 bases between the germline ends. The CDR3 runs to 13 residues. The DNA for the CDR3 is TGTGCCTGGAGGCGGGACACCGCCTACGAGCAGTACTTC. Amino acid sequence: CAWRRDTAYEQYF. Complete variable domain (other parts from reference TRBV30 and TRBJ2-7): SQTIHQWPATLVQPVGSPLSLECTVEGTSNPNLYWYRQAAGRGLQLLFYSVGIGQISSEVPQNLSASRPQDRQFILSSKKLLLSDSGFYLCAWRRDTAYEQYFGPGTRLTVT.

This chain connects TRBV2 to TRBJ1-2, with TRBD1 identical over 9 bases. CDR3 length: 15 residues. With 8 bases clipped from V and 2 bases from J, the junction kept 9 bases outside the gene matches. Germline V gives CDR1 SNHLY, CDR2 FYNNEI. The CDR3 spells CASPHGTGRNYGYTF. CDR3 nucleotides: TGTGCCAGCCCCCACGGGACAGGGCGAAACTATGGCTACACCTTC.

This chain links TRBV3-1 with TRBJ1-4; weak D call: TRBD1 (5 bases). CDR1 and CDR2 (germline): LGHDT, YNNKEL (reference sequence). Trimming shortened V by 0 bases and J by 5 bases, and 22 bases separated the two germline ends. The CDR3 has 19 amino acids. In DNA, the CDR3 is TGTGCCAGCAGCCAAGATTTTGTAGGGGAAGATCATTTAAATGAAAAACTGTTTTTT. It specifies CASSQDFVGEDHLNEKLFF.

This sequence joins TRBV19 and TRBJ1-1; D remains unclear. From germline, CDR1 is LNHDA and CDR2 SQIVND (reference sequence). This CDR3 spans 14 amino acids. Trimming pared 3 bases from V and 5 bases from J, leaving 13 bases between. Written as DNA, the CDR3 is TGTGCCAGTAGTATCGGGGAGGAAGGGACTGAAGCTTTCTTT. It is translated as CASSIGEEGTEAFF.

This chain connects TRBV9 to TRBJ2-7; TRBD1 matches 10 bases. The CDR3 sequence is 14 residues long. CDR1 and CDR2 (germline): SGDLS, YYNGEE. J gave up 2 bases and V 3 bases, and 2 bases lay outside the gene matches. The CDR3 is CASSAGQGTYEQYF. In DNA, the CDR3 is TGTGCCAGCAGCGCGGGACAGGGGACCTACGAGCAGTACTTC.

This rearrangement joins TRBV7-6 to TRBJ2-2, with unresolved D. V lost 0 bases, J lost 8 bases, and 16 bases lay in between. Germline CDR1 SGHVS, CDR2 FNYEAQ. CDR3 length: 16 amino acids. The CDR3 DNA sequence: TGTGCCAGCAGCTTAGCGCGTGGCCCAGAGAGGGGGGAGCTGTTTTTT. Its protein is CASSLARGPERGELFF.

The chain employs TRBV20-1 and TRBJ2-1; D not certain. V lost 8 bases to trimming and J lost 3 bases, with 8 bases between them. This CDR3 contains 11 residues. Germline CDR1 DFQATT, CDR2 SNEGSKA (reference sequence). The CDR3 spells CSTPRYNEQFF. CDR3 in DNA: TGCAGTACACCCCGCTACAATGAGCAGTTCTTC.

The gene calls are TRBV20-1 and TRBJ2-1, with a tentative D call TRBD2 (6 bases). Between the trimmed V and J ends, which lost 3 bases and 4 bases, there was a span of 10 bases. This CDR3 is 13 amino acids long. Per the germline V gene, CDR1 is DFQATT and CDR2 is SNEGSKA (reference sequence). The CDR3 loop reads CSASLARYNEQFF. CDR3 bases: TGCAGTGCTAGCCTAGCGAGATACAATGAGCAGTTCTTC.

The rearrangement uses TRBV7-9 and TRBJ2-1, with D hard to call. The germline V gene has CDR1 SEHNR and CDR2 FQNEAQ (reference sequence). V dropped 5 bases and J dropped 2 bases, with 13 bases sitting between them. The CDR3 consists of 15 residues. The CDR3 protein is CASSPLEQTYNEQFF. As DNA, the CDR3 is TGTGCCAGCAGCCCCCTTGAACAGACCTACAATGAGCAGTTCTTC.

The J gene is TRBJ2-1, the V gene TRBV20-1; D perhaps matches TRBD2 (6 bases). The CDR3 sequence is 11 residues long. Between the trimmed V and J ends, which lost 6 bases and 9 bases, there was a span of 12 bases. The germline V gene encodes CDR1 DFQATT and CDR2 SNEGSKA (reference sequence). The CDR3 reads CSAGRGPEQFF. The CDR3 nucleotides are TGCAGTGCCGGGCGGGGCCCTGAGCAGTTCTTC.